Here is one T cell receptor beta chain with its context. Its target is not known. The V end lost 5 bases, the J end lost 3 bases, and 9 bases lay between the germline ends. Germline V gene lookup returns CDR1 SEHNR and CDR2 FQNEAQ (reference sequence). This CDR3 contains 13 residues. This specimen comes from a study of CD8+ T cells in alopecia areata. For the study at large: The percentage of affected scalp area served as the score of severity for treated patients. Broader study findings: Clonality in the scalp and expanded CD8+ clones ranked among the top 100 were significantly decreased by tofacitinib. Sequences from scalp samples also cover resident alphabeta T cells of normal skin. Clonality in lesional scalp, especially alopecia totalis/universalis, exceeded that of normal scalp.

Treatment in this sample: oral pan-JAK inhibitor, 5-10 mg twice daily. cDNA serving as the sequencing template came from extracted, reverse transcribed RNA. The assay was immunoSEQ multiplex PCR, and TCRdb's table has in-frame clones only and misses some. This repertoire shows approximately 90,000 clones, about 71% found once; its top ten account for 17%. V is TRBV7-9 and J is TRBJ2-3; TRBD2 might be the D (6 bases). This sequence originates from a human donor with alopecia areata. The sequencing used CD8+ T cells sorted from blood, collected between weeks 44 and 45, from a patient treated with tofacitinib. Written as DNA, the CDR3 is TGTGCCAGCAGCCTCGGGGGTACAGATACGCAGTATTTT. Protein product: CASSLGGTDTQYF.